This T cell receptor (beta chain) is drawn from a study of blood T cell repertoires in COVID-19. Assay used: immunoSEQ multiplex PCR; TCRdb lists only in-frame clones, some missing. The sample lists some 120,000 clones; approximately 74% were seen once. The CDR3 runs 19 residues. The ends lost 3 bases at V and 1 base at J; junction bases unmatched: 13. In germline, CDR1 is SGHRS, CDR2 YFSETQ. The V and J genes are TRBV5-1 and TRBJ2-3; 11 bases are a match to TRBD2. The specimen was peripheral blood. The receptor's source is a man in his 60s with acute or convalescent COVID-19. The CDR3 reads CASSWRGTSGTIRTDTQYF. The DNA of the CDR3 is TGCGCCAGCAGCTGGAGAGGGACTAGCGGAACGATACGCACAGATACGCAGTATTTT.